This T cell receptor (beta chain) came from a study of regulatory T cells in long-lasting Graves disease. Study as a whole: Graves' patients (newly diagnosed) had been on antithyroid drugs under 3 months. Overall study findings and caveats: Blood alone, not thyroid tissue, was studied.

Assembly of TCR beta libraries relied on iRepertoire HTBI primers together with Arm-PCR of CDR3 regions. TCRdb ran MiXCR on the multiplex PCR reads and lists one entry per CDR3 protein. The sample comprises over 400,000 distinct CDR3 sequences, 14% of which are singletons, and approximately 19% rests with the top ten. Time point: newly diagnosed GD, antithyroid drugs for less than 3 months. Making the TCR library involved RNA that had been extracted from PBMCs. V was pared by 1 base and J by 6 bases, with 13 bases between. This CDR3 region has 13 residues. CDR1 GTSNPN and CDR2 SVGIG come from the germline V gene (reference sequence). As to this clonotype: Its antigen is unknown.

These same data were also listed under a study on T cells in Graves' hyperthyroidism and ophthalmopathy.

V and J are TRBV30 and TRBJ2-7; D is perhaps TRBD2 (5 bases). The sequenced sample was peripheral blood mononuclear cells (PBMCs), obtained at new diagnosis, from a patient treated with antithyroid drugs. The sequence came from a woman between 50 and 59 years old with Graves disease. The CDR3 region has the DNA TGTGCCTGGAGTGAAGGACTCCACCGCGAGCAGTACTTC. Translation: CAWSEGLHREQYF.